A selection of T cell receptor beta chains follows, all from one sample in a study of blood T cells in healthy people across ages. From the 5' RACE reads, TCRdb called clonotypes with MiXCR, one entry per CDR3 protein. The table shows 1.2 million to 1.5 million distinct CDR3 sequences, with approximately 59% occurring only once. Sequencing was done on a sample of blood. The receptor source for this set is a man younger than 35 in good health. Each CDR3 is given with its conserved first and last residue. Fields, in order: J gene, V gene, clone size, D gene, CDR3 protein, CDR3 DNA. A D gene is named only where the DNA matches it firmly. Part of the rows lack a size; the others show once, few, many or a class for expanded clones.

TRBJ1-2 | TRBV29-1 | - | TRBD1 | CSVAGGTGRDYGYTF | TGCAGCGTCGCTGGCGGGACAGGGAGGGACTATGGCTACACCTTC
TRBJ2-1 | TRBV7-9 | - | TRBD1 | CASGPGTGYNEQFF | TGTGCCAGCGGCCCCGGGACAGGGTACAATGAGCAGTTCTTC
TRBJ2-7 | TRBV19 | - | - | CASTRTVFAYEQYF | TGTGCCAGTACCCGGACAGTATTCGCCTACGAGCAGTACTTC
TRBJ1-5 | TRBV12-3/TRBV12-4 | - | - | CASSMDTWGGRQPQHF | TGTGCCAGCAGTATGGACACCTGGGGGGGCCGACAGCCCCAGCATTTT
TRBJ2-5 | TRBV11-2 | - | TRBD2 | CASSLSGRLAGPYEQYF | TGTGCCAGCAGCTTGTCAGGGAGACTAGCGGGGCCCTATGAGCAGTACTTC
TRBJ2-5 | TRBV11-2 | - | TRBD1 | CASSYTGVDEQYF | TGTGCCAGCAGTTATACAGGGGTCGATGAGCAGTACTTC
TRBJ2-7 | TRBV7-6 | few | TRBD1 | CASSQPSGGDEQYF | TGTGCCAGCAGCCAGCCCTCAGGGGGCGACGAGCAGTACTTC
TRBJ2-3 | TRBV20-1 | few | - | CSALRSTDTQYF | TGCAGTGCTCTGCGGTCTACAGATACGCAGTATTTT
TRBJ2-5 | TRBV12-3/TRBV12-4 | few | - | CASSHPGLQETQYF | TGTGCCAGCAGTCATCCGGGACTCCAAGAGACCCAGTACTTC
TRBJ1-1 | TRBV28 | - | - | CASSLATGSLNTEAFF | TGTGCCAGCAGTTTGGCGACAGGTTCTCTGAACACTGAAGCTTTCTTT
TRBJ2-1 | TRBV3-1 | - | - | CASSLLFTSNEQFF | TGTGCCAGCAGCTTATTGTTCACGTCAAATGAGCAGTTCTTC
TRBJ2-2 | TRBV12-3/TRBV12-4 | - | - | CAGQLGSSTGELFF | TGTGCCGGACAGCTTGGGAGCAGCACCGGGGAGCTGTTTTTT
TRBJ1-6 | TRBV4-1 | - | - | CASRPTNVLGNSPLHF | TGCGCCAGCAGACCTACAAATGTACTAGGGAATTCACCCCTCCACTTT